A single sample gave rise to the 25 T cell receptor beta chains below, sequenced in a study of blood T cell repertoires in COVID-19. Libraries were prepared by immunoSEQ multiplex PCR; TCRdb keeps only in-frame clonotypes and omits some of them. The repertoire includes fewer than 150,000 clones, under 85% of them detected once, and 1.5% to 2% sits in the top ten. Sequencing input: PBMCs or T cells enriched from blood (not recorded which). The source of these receptors is a woman aged 18-29 years who had been exposed to COVID-19.

The chain joins TRBV19 to TRBJ2-3; the match to TRBD1 covers 9 bases. The junction had 4 bases not matched to a gene; V was cut back by 7 bases and J by 2 bases. The CDR3 extends over 14 amino acids. CDR1 and CDR2 from the germline V gene are LNHDA and SQIVND (reference sequence). This CDR3 reads CASKGTGFTDTQYF. CDR3 nucleotide sequence: TGTGCCAGTAAAGGGACAGGGTTCACAGATACGCAGTATTTT.

This clone occurred once. The J gene is TRBJ1-1, the V gene TRBV5-1; D uncertain. Germline V CDR1 and CDR2: SGHRS, YFSETQ. This CDR3 is 16 amino acids long. The germline V and J ends were trimmed by 0 bases and 1 base, with 13 bases remaining between them. The CDR3 spells CASSLDRPGRNTEAFF. As DNA, the CDR3 is TGCGCCAGCAGCTTGGATCGGCCAGGCAGGAACACTGAAGCTTTCTTT. Complete variable domain (other parts from reference TRBV5-1 and TRBJ1-1): KAGVTQTPRYLIKTRGQQVTLSCSPISGHRSVSWYQQTPGQGLQFLFEYFSETQRNKGNFPGRFSGRQFSNSRSEMNVSTLELGDSALYLCASSLDRPGRNTEAFFGQGTRLTVV.

This chain uses TRBV11-3 with TRBJ1-1; no clear D gene. The germline V gene has CDR1 SGHNT and CDR2 YENEEA. V was cut by 3 bases and J by 1 base, with 3 bases left in between. The CDR3 sequence is 12 residues long. This CDR3 is CASSFRNTEAFF. The CDR3 coding sequence is TGTGCCAGCAGCTTTCGGAACACTGAAGCTTTCTTT.

The chain recombines TRBV27 with TRBJ2-1; maybe TRBD2 (5 bases). The CDR3 contains 15 residues. The V gene's germline CDR1 is MNHEY and CDR2 SMNVEV (reference sequence). Trimming stripped 2 bases from V and 5 bases from J, with 13 bases between. The CDR3 here is CASSLRGPGDNEQFF. DNA for the CDR3: TGTGCCAGCAGTTTACGGGGTCCCGGGGACAATGAGCAGTTCTTC.

This clone was found a few times. V gene TRBV2 combines with J gene TRBJ1-5; no clear D. The CDR3 runs to 17 residues. In germline, CDR1 is SNHLY, CDR2 FYNNEI. V dropped 4 bases and J dropped 2 bases, with 18 bases sitting between them. The CDR3 bases are TGTGCCAGCAGTGGGAGTAGTTTTGTCGCGGGCAATCAGCCCCAGCATTTT. As protein: CASSGSSFVAGNQPQHF.

As concerns this clone: The junction shows a germline mismatch at one end, possibly a read error. The CDR3 DNA reads as TGTGCCAGCAGTGAAGGGGACTCCTTCGAGCAGTACTTC. As protein: CASSEGDSFEQYF. V and J are TRBV2 and TRBJ2-7; TRBD2 is a possible D gene (6 bases). The CDR3 spans 13 residues. CDR1 and CDR2 (germline): SNHLY, FYNNEI. Supplemented by reference TRBV2 and TRBJ2-7, the full variable domain reads EPEVTQTPSHQVTQMGQEVILRCVPISNHLYFYWYRQILGQKVEFLVSFYNNEISEKSEIFDDQFSVERPDGSNFTLKIRSTKLEDSAMYFCASSEGDSFEQYFGPGTRLTVT.

J is TRBJ2-1 and V is TRBV7-2; 10 bases align to TRBD2. Trimming at V came to 2 bases and at J to 8 bases, leaving 9 bases not matched to a gene. The CDR3 is 16 amino acids. Germline-derived CDR1 and CDR2 are SGHTA and FQGNSA. The CDR3 nucleotides are TGTGCCAGCAGCTTACAATTGTCTAGCGGGAGATATGAGCAGTTCTTC. Translated: CASSLQLSSGRYEQFF.

V and J are TRBV4-1 and TRBJ2-1, with 9 bases aligning to TRBD2. The CDR3 is made up of 18 amino acids. The germline gives CDR1 MGHRA, CDR2 YSYEKL. V gave up 0 bases and J gave up 2 bases; unmatched junction bases: 8. CDR3 DNA sequence: TGCGCCAGCAGCCAAGATCCGTCTCTAGCGGGGCCCTACAATGAGCAGTTCTTC. Protein product: CASSQDPSLAGPYNEQFF.

CDR3 residues: CASSLGWAGAVGGYTF. CDR3 DNA sequence: TGTGCCAGCAGTTTAGGGTGGGCAGGGGCAGTAGGAGGCTACACCTTC. The V call is TRBV28, the J call TRBJ1-2; TRBD1 is a possible D gene (6 bases). Germline V CDR1 and CDR2: MDHEN, SYDVKM. This CDR3 has 16 residues. The germline V and J ends were trimmed by 2 bases and 8 bases, with 21 bases remaining between them.

The chain couples TRBV5-1 to TRBJ2-7; TRBD2 agrees at 13 bases. The CDR3 totals 15 residues. The germline V gene has CDR1 SGHRS and CDR2 YFSETQ. Unmatched junction bases numbered 2, after V lost 2 bases and J lost 3 bases. The DNA of the CDR3 is TGCGCCAGCAGCTTACTAGCGGGAGGGGACTACGAGCAGTACTTC. Protein sequence: CASSLLAGGDYEQYF.

The chain carries TRBV6-2 or TRBV6-3 and TRBJ2-5; 7 bases line up with TRBD1. This CDR3 has 14 amino acids. V lost 6 bases and J lost 2; bases outside the gene matches: 6. Looked up from germline, CDR1 is MNHEY and CDR2 is SVGEGT. The CDR3 reads CASSRDRRQETQYF. The CDR3 DNA follows: TGTGCCAGCAGCCGGGACAGACGACAAGAGACCCAGTACTTC.

The chain employs TRBV28 and TRBJ1-6; possible D gene TRBD1, 5 bases. V was pared by 5 bases and J by 0 bases, with 5 bases between. The V gene's germline CDR1 is MDHEN and CDR2 SYDVKM. The CDR3 covers 14 residues. This CDR3 is CASSGASYNSPLHF. As DNA, the CDR3 is TGTGCCAGCAGTGGGGCCTCCTATAATTCACCCCTCCACTTT. Complete variable domain (other parts from reference TRBV28 and TRBJ1-6): DVKVTQSSRYLVKRTGEKVFLECVQDMDHENMFWYRQDPGLGLRLIYFSYDVKMKEKGDIPEGYSVSREKKERFSLILESASTNQTSMYLCASSGASYNSPLHFGNGTRLTVT.

This rearrangement joins TRBV5-1 to TRBJ2-1; 7 bases are shared with TRBD1. From germline, CDR1 is SGHRS and CDR2 YFSETQ. CDR3 length equals 16 residues. Trimming at V came to 4 bases and at J to 0 bases, leaving 7 bases not matched to a gene. The CDR3 DNA reads TGCGCCAGCAGCGATACGGGACAGAGCTCCTACAATGAGCAGTTCTTC. Its protein is CASSDTGQSSYNEQFF.

The CDR3 loop reads CASSQVREGQFF. The CDR3 DNA reads TGTGCCAGCAGCCAAGTACGGGAGGGCCAGTTCTTC. The chain employs TRBV3-1 (or the pseudogene TRBV3-2) and TRBJ2-1, with 8 bases identical to TRBD2. In germline, CDR1 is LGHDT, CDR2 YNNKEL (reference sequence). This CDR3 contains 12 residues. V was pared by 1 base and J by 13 bases, with 3 bases of the junction left unmatched.

The rearrangement uses TRBV2 and TRBJ1-3; perhaps TRBD1 as D (5 bases). V lost 6 bases, J lost 1 base, and 7 bases lay in between. The germline V gene has CDR1 SNHLY and CDR2 FYNNEI. CDR3 length: 13 amino acids. CDR3 region: CASSGGSGNTIYF. CDR3 DNA: TGTGCCAGCAGCGGGGGATCTGGAAACACCATATATTTT.

This chain joins TRBV5-1 and TRBJ1-4; D might be TRBD1 (5 bases). Germline CDR1 SGHRS, CDR2 YFSETQ. CDR3 length: 15 amino acids. V lost 4 bases and J 3 bases, leaving 13 bases between the germline ends. The CDR3 region has the DNA TGCGCCAGCAGCCTAACAGGTGCCTCTAATGAAAAACTGTTTTTT. It is translated as CASSLTGASNEKLFF.

The chain links TRBV12-3 or TRBV12-4 to TRBJ1-3, with 7 bases lining up with TRBD1. The CDR3 consists of 13 residues. V was pared by 5 bases and J by 5 bases, with 3 bases of the junction left unmatched. The CDR3 is CASSVDRRNTIYF. The DNA of the CDR3 is TGTGCCAGCAGTGTGGACAGGCGAAACACCATATATTTT.

Many counts were recorded for this clone. This rearrangement joins TRBV10-1 to TRBJ1-2, with TRBD1 identical over 7 bases. Germline V gene lookup returns CDR1 WNHNN and CDR2 SYGVQD (reference sequence). V was clipped by 4 bases and J by 4 bases; unmatched bases: 9. The CDR3 covers 15 residues. CDR3 sequence: CASSATGSEGYGYTF. CDR3 sequence (DNA): TGCGCCAGCAGTGCGACAGGGTCAGAGGGCTATGGCTACACCTTC.

The chain couples TRBV5-1 to TRBJ2-7, with 11 bases identical to TRBD1. The germline gives CDR1 SGHRS, CDR2 YFSETQ. CDR3 length equals 15 residues. J gave up 1 base and V 4 bases, and 4 bases lay outside the gene matches. The CDR3 DNA is TGCGCCAGCAGCCCAGGACAGGGGGCTTCCTACGAGCAGTACTTC. It specifies CASSPGQGASYEQYF.

The chain combines TRBV3-1 (or the pseudogene TRBV3-2) with TRBJ2-4; 7 nucleotides agree with TRBD1. V lost 4 bases, J lost 10 bases, and 10 bases stayed unmatched. The CDR3 runs 14 residues. The germline CDR1 and CDR2 sequences are LGHDT and YNNKEL (reference sequence). The CDR3 here is CASSLSGVRGIQYF. The CDR3 DNA sequence: TGTGCCAGCAGCCTAAGTGGAGTCAGGGGGATTCAGTACTTC.

This clone appeared a single time. V gene TRBV30 combines with J gene TRBJ1-2; TRBD1 aligns across 10 bases. This CDR3 has 14 amino acids. V lost 2 bases, J lost 8 bases, and 8 bases stayed unmatched. Germline V gives CDR1 GTSNPN, CDR2 SVGIG (reference sequence). The CDR3 loop reads CAWSIQDRGYGYTF. The CDR3 DNA reads TGTGCCTGGAGTATACAGGACAGGGGGTACGGCTACACCTTC.

V usage is TRBV30 and J usage is TRBJ1-1, with D tentatively TRBD1 (5 bases). This CDR3 is 11 amino acids long. The germline V and J ends were trimmed by 1 base and 10 bases, with 10 bases remaining between them. CDR1 and CDR2 (germline): GTSNPN, SVGIG (reference sequence). The CDR3 DNA reads as TGTGCCTGGAGTGACCTCGACAGAGCTTTCTTT. It translates to CAWSDLDRAFF.

This clone was seen only a few times. The same CDR3 arises from other DNA sequences in this sample as well. The chain is built from TRBV28 and TRBJ2-5; D gene uncertain. Germline CDR1 is MDHEN and CDR2 is SYDVKM. The CDR3 is 11 amino acids. Trimming shortened V by 5 bases and J by 1 base, and 2 bases separated the two germline ends. CDR3 nucleotides: TGTGCCAGCAGTCTCCAAGAGACCCAGTACTTC. Translation: CASSLQETQYF.

This clone was counted once. The gene calls are TRBV5-1 and TRBJ2-7; D unclear. The germline V gene encodes CDR1 SGHRS and CDR2 YFSETQ. The CDR3 length is 14 residues. Trimming removed 0 bases at V and 0 bases at J, with 7 bases between. The CDR3 region is CASSLGTYSYEQYF. Written as DNA, the CDR3 is TGCGCCAGCAGCTTGGGAACTTACTCCTACGAGCAGTACTTC.

This clone turned up a few times. The chain is built from TRBV13 and TRBJ2-7; TRBD1 matches at 9 bases. CDR1 is PRHDT, CDR2 FYEKMQ, per germline (reference sequence). V lost 5 bases and J lost 4; bases outside the gene matches: 9. The CDR3 length is 15 residues. The CDR3: CASSGAFGTGYEQYF. DNA for the CDR3: TGTGCCAGCAGCGGTGCCTTTGGGACAGGGTACGAGCAGTACTTC.